This paragraph reports one T cell receptor beta chain. Its antigen is not known. Germline lookup yields CDR1 SGHNT and CDR2 YENEEA. V shed 5 bases, J shed 12 bases, and the junction held 11 bases outside the gene matches. CDR3 length equals 14 residues. The sample is drawn from a study of OX40 agonist ivuxolimab in advanced cancers. About the study: With ivuxolimab, an agonistic anti-OX40 (CD134) antibody, patients were treated. Findings of the study overall: Among T cells, CD8+ cells averaged more expanded clones than CD4+ cells.

Sequencing was performed with immunoSEQ multiplex PCR; in TCRdb, only in-frame clones are kept and a portion is missing. Here the sample spans some 26,000 clones, 70% to 90% being singletons. This chain connects TRBV11-3 to TRBJ2-7; 12 bases agree with TRBD2. The clonotype originates from an adult with an advanced solid tumor such as melanoma, head and neck, liver or kidney cancer. This specimen consisted of CD4+ or CD8+ T cells sorted from blood, obtained in a trial of the OX40 agonist ivuxolimab. The CDR3 sequence: CASSPYAGLAGLYF. DNA of the CDR3: TGTGCCAGCAGCCCGTACGCGGGACTAGCGGGCTTGTACTTC.